The subject of this entry is one TCR beta chain. No antigen is known for it. The data belong to a study of cytomegalovirus exposure and HLA in healthy donors. Broader study findings: One variant, a missense change in DCLRE1C, was linked in a later analysis to TCR beta V- and J-gene trimming. CMV antigen specificity of a few CMV-associated chains was confirmed in vitro.

13 Jbeta primers and 60 Vbeta primers were used for the PCR. Profiled with immunoSEQ multiplex PCR; TCRdb holds only in-frame clones, not every one. The sample lists 200,000 or so clones; roughly 84% were seen once. Between the trimmed V and J ends, which lost 1 base and 0 bases, there was a span of 14 bases. The CDR3 contains 17 residues. Germline V lookup: CDR1 SGHDT, CDR2 YYEEEE. This receptor was taken from a human donor in good health. The chain uses TRBV5-6 and TRBJ1-5; TRBD1 might be the D (5 bases). Sample: PBMCs. In DNA form, the CDR3 reads TGTGCCAGCAGCTTGTCCGGGGGGAGATATAGCAATCAGCCCCAGCATTTT. It yields the protein CASSLSGGRYSNQPQHF.